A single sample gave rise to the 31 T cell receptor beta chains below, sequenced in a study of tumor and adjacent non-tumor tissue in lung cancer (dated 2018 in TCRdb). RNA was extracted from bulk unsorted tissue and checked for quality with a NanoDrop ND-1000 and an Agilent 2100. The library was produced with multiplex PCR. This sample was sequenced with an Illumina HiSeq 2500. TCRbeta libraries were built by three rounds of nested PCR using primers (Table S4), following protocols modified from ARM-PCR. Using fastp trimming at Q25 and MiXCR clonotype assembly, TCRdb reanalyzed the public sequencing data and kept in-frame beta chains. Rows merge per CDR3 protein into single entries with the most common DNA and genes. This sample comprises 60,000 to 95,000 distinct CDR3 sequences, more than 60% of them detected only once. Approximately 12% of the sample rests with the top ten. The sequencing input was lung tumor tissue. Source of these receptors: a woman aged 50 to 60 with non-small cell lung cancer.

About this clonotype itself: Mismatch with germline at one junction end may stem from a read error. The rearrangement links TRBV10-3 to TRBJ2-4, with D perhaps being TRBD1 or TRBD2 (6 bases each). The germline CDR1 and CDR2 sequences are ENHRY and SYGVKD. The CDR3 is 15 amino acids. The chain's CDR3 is CAISEGGLVKNIQYF. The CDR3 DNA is TGTGCCATCAGTGAGGGGGGGCTAGTCAAAAACATACAGTACTTC.

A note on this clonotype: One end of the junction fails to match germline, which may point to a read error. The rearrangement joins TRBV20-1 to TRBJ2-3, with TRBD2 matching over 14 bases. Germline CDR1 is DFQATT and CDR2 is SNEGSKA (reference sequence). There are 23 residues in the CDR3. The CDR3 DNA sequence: TGCGGTGCTAGAGATCCCACGTGGCTCGGACTAGCGGGAGGCCCGATGAGCACAGATACGCAGTATTTT. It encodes CGARDPTWLGLAGGPMSTDTQYF.

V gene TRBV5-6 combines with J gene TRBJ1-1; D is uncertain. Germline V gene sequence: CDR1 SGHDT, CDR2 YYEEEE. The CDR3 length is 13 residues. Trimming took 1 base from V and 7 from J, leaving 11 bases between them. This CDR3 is CASSLLKGSEAFF. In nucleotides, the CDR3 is TGTGCCAGCAGCTTGCTTAAGGGCAGTGAAGCTTTCTTT.

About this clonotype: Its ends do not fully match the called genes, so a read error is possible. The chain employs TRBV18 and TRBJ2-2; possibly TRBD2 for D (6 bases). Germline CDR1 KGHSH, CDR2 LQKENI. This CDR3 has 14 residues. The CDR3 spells CARSPPGDTGELFF. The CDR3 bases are TGTGCCAGGTCACCACCGGGAGACACCGGGGAGCTGTTTTTT.

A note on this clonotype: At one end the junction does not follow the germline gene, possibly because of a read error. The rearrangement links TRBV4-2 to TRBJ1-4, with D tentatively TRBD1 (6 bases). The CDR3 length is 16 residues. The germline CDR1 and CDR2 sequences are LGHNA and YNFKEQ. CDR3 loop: CASSQDTGTGGEKVFF. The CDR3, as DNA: TGTGCCAGCAGTCAAGATACCGGGACGGGGGGCGAAAAAGTGTTTTTT.

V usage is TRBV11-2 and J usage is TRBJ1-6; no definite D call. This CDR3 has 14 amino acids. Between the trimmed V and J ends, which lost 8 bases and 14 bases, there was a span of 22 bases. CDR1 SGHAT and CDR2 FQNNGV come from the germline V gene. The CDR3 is CASGTESRRDTLHF. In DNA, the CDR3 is TGTGCCAGCGGCACCGAGAGTAGGCGTGACACCCTCCACTTT.

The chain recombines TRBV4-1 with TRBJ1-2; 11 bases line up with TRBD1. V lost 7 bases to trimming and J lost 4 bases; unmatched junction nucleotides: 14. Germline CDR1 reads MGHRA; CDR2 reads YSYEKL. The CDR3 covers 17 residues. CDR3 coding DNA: TGCGCCAGCAACCAGAGGCCCCGGGACAGGGGGATCTATGGCTACACCTTC. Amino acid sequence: CASNQRPRDRGIYGYTF.

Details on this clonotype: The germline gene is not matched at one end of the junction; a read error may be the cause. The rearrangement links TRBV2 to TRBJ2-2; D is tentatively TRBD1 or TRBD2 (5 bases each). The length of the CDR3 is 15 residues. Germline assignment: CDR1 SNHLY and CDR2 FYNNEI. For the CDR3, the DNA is TGTGCCAGCACCCAGGATGGGACGAAGACCGGGGAGCTGTTTTTT. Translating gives CASTQDGTKTGELFF.

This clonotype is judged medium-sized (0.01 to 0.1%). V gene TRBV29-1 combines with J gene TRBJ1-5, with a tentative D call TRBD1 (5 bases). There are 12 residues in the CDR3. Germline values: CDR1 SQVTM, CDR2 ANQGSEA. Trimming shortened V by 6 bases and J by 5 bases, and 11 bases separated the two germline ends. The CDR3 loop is CSVGQGDQPQHF. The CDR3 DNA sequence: TGCAGCGTGGGGCAGGGAGATCAGCCCCAGCATTTT.

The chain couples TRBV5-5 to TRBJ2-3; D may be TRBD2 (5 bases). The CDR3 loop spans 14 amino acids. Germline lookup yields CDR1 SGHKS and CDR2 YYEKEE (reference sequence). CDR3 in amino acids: CASGRPIQTDTQYF. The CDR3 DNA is TGTGCAAGCGGCCGACCCATTCAGACAGATACGCAGTATTTT.

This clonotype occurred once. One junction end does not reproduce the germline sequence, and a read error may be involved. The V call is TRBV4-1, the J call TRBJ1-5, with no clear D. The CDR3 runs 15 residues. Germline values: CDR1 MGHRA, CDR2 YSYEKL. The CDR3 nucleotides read TGCGCCAGTAGCCAAGATGAACTAGGGCGTCAGCCCCAGCATTTT. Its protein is CASSQDELGRQPQHF.

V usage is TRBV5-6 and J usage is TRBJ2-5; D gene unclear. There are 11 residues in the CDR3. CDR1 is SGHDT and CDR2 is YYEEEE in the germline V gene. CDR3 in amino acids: CVSSLSETQYF. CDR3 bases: TGTGTCAGTAGCCTTTCAGAGACCCAGTACTTC.

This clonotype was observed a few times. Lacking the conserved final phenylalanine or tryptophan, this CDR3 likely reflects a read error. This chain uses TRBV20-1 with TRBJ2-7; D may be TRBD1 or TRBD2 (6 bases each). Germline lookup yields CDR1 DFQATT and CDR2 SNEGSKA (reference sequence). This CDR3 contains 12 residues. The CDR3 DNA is TGCAGCGCTAGGGGGGAGCGAACCGAGCAGTACCTC. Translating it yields CSARGERTEQYL.

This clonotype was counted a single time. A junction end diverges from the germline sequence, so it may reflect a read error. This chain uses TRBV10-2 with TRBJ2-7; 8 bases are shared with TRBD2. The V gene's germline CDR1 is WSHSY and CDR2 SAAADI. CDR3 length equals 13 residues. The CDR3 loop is CANTSGSSYKQYF. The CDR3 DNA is TGCGCCAATACTAGCGGTAGCTCCTACAAGCAGTACTTC.

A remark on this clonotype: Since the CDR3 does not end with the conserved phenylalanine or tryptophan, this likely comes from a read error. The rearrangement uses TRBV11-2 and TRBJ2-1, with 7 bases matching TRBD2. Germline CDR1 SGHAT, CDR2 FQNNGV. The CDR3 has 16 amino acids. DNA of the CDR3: TGTACCAGCAGAGGGGAGCTGGAGCGGGGATACAATGAGCAGTTCTTA. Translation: CTSRGELERGYNEQFL.

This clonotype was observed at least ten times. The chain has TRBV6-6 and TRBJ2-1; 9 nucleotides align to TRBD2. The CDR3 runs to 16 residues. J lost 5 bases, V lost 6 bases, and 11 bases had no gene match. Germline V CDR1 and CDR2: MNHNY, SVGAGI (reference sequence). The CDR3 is CASRTGSLAGNNEQFF. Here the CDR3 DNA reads TGTGCCAGCAGAACCGGGAGCCTAGCGGGAAACAATGAGCAGTTCTTC.

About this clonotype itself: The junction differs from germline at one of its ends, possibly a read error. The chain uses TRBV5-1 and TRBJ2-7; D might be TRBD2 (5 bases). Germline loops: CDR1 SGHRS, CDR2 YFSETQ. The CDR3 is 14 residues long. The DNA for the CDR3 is TGCGCCAGCAGCATCCACATGGAGGCCTACGAGCAGTACTTT. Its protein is CASSIHMEAYEQYF.

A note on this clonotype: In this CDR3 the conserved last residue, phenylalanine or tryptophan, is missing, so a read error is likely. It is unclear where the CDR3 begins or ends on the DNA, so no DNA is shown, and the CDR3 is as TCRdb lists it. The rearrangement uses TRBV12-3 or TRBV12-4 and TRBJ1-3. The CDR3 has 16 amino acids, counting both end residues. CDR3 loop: CASSSTARFFGNTTYL.

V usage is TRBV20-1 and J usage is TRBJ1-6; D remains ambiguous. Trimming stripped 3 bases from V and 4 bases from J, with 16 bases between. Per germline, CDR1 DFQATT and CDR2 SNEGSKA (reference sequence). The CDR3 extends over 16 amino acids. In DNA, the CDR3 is TGCAGTGCTAGGTTCAGGACGGTGTCATATAATTCACCCCTCCACTTT. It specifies CSARFRTVSYNSPLHF.

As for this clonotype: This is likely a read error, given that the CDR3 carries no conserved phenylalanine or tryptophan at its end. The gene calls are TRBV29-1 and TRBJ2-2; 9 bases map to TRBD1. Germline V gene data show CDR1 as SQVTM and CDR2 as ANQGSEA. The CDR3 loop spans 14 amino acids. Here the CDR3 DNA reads TGCAGCGTTGTCCGACAGGGGGACACTGGGGAGCTGTTTATT. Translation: CSVVRQGDTGELFI.

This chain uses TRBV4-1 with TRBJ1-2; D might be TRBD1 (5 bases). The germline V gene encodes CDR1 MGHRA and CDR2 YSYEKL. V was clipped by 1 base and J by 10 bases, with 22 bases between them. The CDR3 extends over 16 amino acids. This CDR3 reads CASSQATGPANYDYTF. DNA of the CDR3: TGCGCCAGCAGCCAAGCTACAGGACCGGCTAACTACGACTACACCTTC.

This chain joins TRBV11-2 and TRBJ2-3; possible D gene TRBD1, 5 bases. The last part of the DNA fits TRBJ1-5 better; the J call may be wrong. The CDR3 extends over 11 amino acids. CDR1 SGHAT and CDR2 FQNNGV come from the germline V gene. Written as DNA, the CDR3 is TGTGCCAGCGGGACGTTAGGTATGCAGCATTTT. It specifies CASGTLGMQHF.

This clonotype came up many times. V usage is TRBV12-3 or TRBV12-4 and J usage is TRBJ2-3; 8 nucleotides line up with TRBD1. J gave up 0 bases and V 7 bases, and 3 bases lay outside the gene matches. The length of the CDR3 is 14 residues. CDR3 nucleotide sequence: TGTGCCAGCATCCGGACAGGGAGCACAGATACGCAGTATTTT. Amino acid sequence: CASIRTGSTDTQYF.

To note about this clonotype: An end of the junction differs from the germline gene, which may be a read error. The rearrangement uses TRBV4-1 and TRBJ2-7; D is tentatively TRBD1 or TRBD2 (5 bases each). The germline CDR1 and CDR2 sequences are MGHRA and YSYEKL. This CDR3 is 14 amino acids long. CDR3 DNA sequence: TGCGGGGGGAGAGGGAAGACAAGTCCCTACGAGCAATACTTC. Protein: CGGRGKTSPYEQYF.

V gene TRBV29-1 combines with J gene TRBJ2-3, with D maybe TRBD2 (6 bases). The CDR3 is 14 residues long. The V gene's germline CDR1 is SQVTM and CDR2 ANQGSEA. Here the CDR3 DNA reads TGCAGTGTTTCTAACGGGAGAGGGTCAGATACGCAGTATTTT. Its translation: CSVSNGRGSDTQYF.

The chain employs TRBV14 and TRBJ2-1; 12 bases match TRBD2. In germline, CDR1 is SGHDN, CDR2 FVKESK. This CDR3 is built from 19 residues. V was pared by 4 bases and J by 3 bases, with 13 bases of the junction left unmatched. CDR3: CASSRRRKTGLAGYNEQFF. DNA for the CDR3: TGTGCCAGCAGCCGAAGGCGCAAGACGGGACTAGCGGGCTACAATGAGCAGTTCTTC.

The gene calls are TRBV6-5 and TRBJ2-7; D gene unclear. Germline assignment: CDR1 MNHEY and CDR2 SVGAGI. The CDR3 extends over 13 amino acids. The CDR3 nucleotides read TGTACAAGCAGTTACTCGAGAGGCCACGAGCAGTACTTC. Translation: CTSSYSRGHEQYF.

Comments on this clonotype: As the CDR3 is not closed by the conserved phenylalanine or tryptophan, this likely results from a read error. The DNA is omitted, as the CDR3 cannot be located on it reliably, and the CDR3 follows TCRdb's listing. The CDR3 here is CASSDKGEVEKLLL. The chain combines TRBV6-1 with TRBJ1-4. Both ends counted, the CDR3 spans 14 residues. The germline gives CDR1 MNHNS, CDR2 SASEGT.

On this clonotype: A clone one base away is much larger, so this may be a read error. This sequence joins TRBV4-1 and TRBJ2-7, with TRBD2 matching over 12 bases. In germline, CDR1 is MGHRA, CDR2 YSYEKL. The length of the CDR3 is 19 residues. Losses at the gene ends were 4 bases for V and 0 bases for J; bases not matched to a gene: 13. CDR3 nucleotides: TGCGCCAGCAGCCGATCCTCGGGACTAGCGGGTCGAAGCTCCTACGAGCAGTACTTC. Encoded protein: CASSRSSGLAGRSSYEQYF.

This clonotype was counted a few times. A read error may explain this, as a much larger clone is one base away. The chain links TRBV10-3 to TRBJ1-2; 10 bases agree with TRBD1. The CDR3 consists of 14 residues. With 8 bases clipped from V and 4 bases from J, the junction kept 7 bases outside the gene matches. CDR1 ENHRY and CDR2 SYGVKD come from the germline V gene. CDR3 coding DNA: TGTGCCATCTCTGGACAGGGGGAGGCCTATGGCTACACCTTC. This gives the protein CAISGQGEAYGYTF.

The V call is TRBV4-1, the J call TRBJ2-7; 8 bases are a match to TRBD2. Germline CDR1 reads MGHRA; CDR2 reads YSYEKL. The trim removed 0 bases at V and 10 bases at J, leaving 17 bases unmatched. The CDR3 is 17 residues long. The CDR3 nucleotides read TGCGCCAGCAGCCAAGATTGGGTGACTAGCGAGAGTAGAGAACAGTACTTC. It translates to CASSQDWVTSESREQYF.